Shown below are 14 T cell receptor beta chains from a single sample sequenced in a study of blood T cells in healthy people across ages. Combining a sample-barcoded 5' primer with a J-beta primer mix, a second PCR ran for roughly 6 to 12 cycles. TCRdb re-called the 5' RACE reads through MiXCR, storing one row per CDR3 protein. The sample contains about 650,000 distinct CDR3 sequences, less than 40% of which appear only once. The material sequenced was blood. The receptors come from an elderly woman in good health.

The chain recombines TRBV6-2 or TRBV6-3 with TRBJ2-7; 10 bases are a match to TRBD2. Trimming removed 3 bases from V and 6 bases from J; junction bases left unmatched: 14. The CDR3 runs 17 residues. Germline values: CDR1 MNHEY, CDR2 SVGEGT. The CDR3 spells CASSYIAGGYRGVEQYF. DNA for the CDR3: TGTGCCAGCAGTTATATAGCGGGGGGCTACAGGGGGGTCGAGCAGTACTTC.

This clonotype occurred many times. The rearrangement uses TRBV3-1 and TRBJ2-1, with 12 bases lining up with TRBD1. Germline loops: CDR1 LGHDT, CDR2 YNNKEL (reference sequence). J lost 9 bases, V lost 6 bases, and 12 bases had no gene match. CDR3 length equals 16 residues. The CDR3, as DNA: TGTGCCAGCAGTCAGTCCGTCGGGACAGGGGGCCGTGAGCAGTTCTTC. This sequence encodes CASSQSVGTGGREQFF.

This clonotype was seen only once. V is TRBV24-1 and J is TRBJ2-3; D assignment may be TRBD1 or TRBD2 (5 bases each). CDR1 is KGHDR, CDR2 SFDVKD, per germline. The ends were cut back, 12 bases at V and 4 bases at J, with 19 bases in the middle. The CDR3 runs 14 residues. CDR3 bases: TGTGCCGTAAGCGCAGGGAGTTTTTCAGATACGCAGTATTTT. Encoded protein: CAVSAGSFSDTQYF.

The J gene is TRBJ1-1, the V gene TRBV30; TRBD1 matches at 10 bases. The CDR3 sequence is 14 residues long. Germline V gene lookup returns CDR1 GTSNPN and CDR2 SVGIG (reference sequence). J was trimmed by 9 bases and V by 2 bases; bases with no gene match: 9. CDR3 sequence reads: CAWSPTPGQGKAFF. CDR3 bases: TGTGCCTGGAGTCCAACCCCGGGACAGGGGAAAGCTTTCTTT. The full variable domain, completed using reference TRBV30 and TRBJ1-1, is SQTIHQWPATLVQPVGSPLSLECTVEGTSNPNLYWYRQAAGRGLQLLFYSVGIGQISSEVPQNLSASRPQDRQFILSSKKLLLSDSGFYLCAWSPTPGQGKAFFGQGTRLTVV.

This clonotype was observed many times. This chain connects TRBV20-1 to TRBJ2-3; D may match TRBD1 or TRBD2 (5 bases each). The germline V gene has CDR1 DFQATT and CDR2 SNEGSKA (reference sequence). The CDR3 has 13 amino acids. V lost 0 bases to trimming and J lost 10 bases, with 14 bases between them. CDR3 protein: CSAREGAEGPQYF. DNA for the CDR3: TGCAGTGCTAGAGAAGGGGCAGAGGGACCGCAGTATTTT.

Turning to this clonotype: A much more abundant neighbour one base away suggests this may be a read error. CDR3 bases: TGCGCCAGCAGCCAATCACGACAGAGATTCGGCTACACCTTC. Translated, it gives CASSQSRQRFGYTF. The rearrangement links TRBV4-1 to TRBJ1-2; D possibly corresponds to TRBD1 (5 bases). CDR1 MGHRA and CDR2 YSYEKL come from the germline V gene. CDR3 size: 14 residues. V shed 2 bases and J shed 8 bases, with 15 bases lying between them.

V is TRBV30 and J is TRBJ1-1; D might be TRBD1 (5 bases). The CDR3 has 15 amino acids. V lost 4 bases and J lost 0, with 15 bases in between. Germline CDR1 GTSNPN, CDR2 SVGIG (reference sequence). In DNA form, the CDR3 reads TGTGCCTGGACCCGACCCCAGGGAATGAACACTGAAGCTTTCTTT. Protein: CAWTRPQGMNTEAFF.

This clonotype has at least ten counts. The chain carries TRBV7-2 and TRBJ1-2; possibly TRBD1 for D (5 bases). V shed 6 bases and J shed 4 bases, with 12 bases lying between them. This CDR3 is built from 13 residues. Looked up from germline, CDR1 is SGHTA and CDR2 is FQGNSA. The CDR3 protein is CASSLSRGYGYTF. The CDR3 nucleotides read TGTGCCAGCAGTTTATCGAGGGGCTATGGCTACACCTTC.

This clonotype was counted many times. The CDR3 DNA reads as TGTGCCACCAGTGACCCGACAGGGCGCGAGCAGTACTTC. Encoded protein: CATSDPTGREQYF. This chain uses TRBV24-1 with TRBJ2-7, with 7 bases matching TRBD1. The CDR3 length is 13 residues. In germline, CDR1 is KGHDR, CDR2 SFDVKD. V gave up 4 bases and J gave up 6 bases; unmatched junction bases: 5.

This clonotype has a count of ten or more. The DNA of the CDR3 is TGTGCCAGCAGTTTGGTCTCCTTGGACAGGCAGTATTTT. Encoded protein: CASSLVSLDRQYF. This sequence joins TRBV12-3 or TRBV12-4 and TRBJ2-3; the D gene is possibly TRBD1 (6 bases). The CDR3 is 13 amino acids. The ends were cut back, 3 bases at V and 11 bases at J, with 15 bases in the middle.

Concerning this clonotype itself: This may be a read error, as it is one base from a much larger clone. The V call is TRBV30, the J call TRBJ2-7, with 7 bases that match TRBD2. The V gene end was trimmed by 3 bases and the J gene end by 0 bases; junction bases not matched to a gene: 2. Germline V gene data show CDR1 as GTSNPN and CDR2 as SVGIG (reference sequence). The CDR3 sequence is 13 residues long. CDR3 sequence (DNA): TGTGCCTGGAGGGCGGGAGTCTCCTACGAGCAGTACTTC. It encodes CAWRAGVSYEQYF.

This clonotype came up many times. The chain carries TRBV28 and TRBJ2-7, with 9 bases that match TRBD1. CDR1 is MDHEN and CDR2 is SYDVKM in the germline V gene. The CDR3 is made up of 13 amino acids. With V trimmed by 10 bases and J by 6 bases, 10 bases remained unmatched. The CDR3 loop is CATGTGNPFEQYF. In nucleotides, the CDR3 is TGTGCCACCGGGACAGGGAACCCCTTCGAGCAGTACTTC. Complete variable domain (other parts from reference TRBV28 and TRBJ2-7): DVKVTQSSRYLVKRTGEKVFLECVQDMDHENMFWYRQDPGLGLRLIYFSYDVKMKEKGDIPEGYSVSREKKERFSLILESASTNQTSMYLCATGTGNPFEQYFGPGTRLTVT.

This clonotype occurred many times. The CDR3 DNA is TGTGCCAGCAACCGTGGGGGACAGGGGGCCAGGTACGAGCAGTACTTC. Translating it yields CASNRGGQGARYEQYF. The genes are TRBV6-2 or TRBV6-3 and TRBJ2-7, with TRBD1 matching 12 bases. The V gene end was trimmed by 7 bases and the J gene end by 4 bases; junction bases not matched to a gene: 11. The CDR3 runs to 16 residues. In germline, CDR1 is MNHEY, CDR2 SVGEGT.

This clonotype was found many times. The genes are TRBV5-1 and TRBJ2-5, with unresolved D. Germline lookup yields CDR1 SGHRS and CDR2 YFSETQ. Trimming cost V 1 base and J 4 bases, with 11 bases left between them. The CDR3 runs to 14 residues. The CDR3 spells CASSLKGPPETQYF. CDR3 coding DNA: TGCGCCAGCAGCTTGAAAGGGCCCCCAGAGACCCAGTACTTC.